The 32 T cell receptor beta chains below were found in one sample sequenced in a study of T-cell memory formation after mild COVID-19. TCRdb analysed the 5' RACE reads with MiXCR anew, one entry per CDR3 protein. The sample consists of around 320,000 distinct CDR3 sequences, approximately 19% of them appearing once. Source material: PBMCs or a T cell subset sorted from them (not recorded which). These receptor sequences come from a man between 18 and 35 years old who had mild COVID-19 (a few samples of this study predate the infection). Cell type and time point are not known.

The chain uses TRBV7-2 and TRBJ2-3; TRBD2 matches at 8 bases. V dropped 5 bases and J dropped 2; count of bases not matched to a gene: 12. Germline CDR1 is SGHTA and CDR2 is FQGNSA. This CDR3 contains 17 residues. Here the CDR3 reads CASSPLGRGDNTDTQYF. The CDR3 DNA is TGTGCCAGCAGCCCTTTGGGGCGGGGGGACAACACAGATACGCAGTATTTT.

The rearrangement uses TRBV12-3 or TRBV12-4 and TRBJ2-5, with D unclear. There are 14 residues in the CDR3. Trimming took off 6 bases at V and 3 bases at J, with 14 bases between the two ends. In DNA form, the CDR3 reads TGTGCCAGCAGCCCCACCCCAGTTAAAGAGACCCAGTACTTC. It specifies CASSPTPVKETQYF.

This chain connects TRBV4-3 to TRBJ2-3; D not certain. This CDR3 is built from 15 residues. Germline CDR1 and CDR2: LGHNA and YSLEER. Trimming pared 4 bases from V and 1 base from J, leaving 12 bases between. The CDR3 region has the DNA TGCGCCAGCAGCCGATTCAGGAGCGGCACAGATACGCAGTATTTT. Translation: CASSRFRSGTDTQYF.

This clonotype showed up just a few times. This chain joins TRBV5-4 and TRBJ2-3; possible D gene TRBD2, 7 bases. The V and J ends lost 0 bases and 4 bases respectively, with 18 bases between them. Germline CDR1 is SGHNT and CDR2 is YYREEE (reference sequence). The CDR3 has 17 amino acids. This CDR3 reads CASSLARGAQLPDTQYF. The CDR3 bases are TGTGCCAGCAGCTTGGCCCGGGGGGCTCAACTTCCAGATACGCAGTATTTT.

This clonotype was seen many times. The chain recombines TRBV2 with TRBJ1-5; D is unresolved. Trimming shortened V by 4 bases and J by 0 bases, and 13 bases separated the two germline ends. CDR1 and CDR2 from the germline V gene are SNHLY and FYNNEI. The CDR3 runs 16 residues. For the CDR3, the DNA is TGTGCCAGCAGTGGACGACTGACGGTTAGCAATCAGCCCCAGCATTTT. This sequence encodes CASSGRLTVSNQPQHF. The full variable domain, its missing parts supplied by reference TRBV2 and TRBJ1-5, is EPEVTQTPSHQVTQMGQEVILRCVPISNHLYFYWYRQILGQKVEFLVSFYNNEISEKSEIFDDQFSVERPDGSNFTLKIRSTKLEDSAMYFCASSGRLTVSNQPQHFGDGTRLSIL.

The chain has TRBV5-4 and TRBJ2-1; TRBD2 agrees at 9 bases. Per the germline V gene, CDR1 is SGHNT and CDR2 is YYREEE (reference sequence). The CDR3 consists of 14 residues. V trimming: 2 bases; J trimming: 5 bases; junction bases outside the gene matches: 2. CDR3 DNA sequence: TGTGCCAGCAGCTTCTCTAGCGGGGACAATGAGCAGTTCTTC. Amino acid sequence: CASSFSSGDNEQFF. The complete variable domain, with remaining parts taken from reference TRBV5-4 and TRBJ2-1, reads ETGVTQSPTHLIKTRGQQVTLRCSSQSGHNTVSWYQQALGQGPQFIFQYYREEENGRGNFPPRFSGLQFPNYSSELNVNALELDDSALYLCASSFSSGDNEQFFGPGTRLTVL.

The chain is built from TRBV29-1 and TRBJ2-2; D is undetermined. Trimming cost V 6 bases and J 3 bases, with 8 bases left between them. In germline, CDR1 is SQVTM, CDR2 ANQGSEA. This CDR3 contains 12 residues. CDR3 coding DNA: TGCAGCGTCACAGCCTACACCGGGGAGCTGTTTTTT. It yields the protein CSVTAYTGELFF.

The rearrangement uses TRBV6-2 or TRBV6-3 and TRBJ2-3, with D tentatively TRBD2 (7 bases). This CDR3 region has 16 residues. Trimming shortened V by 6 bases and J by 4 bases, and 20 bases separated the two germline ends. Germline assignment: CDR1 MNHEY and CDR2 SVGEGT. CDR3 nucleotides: TGTGCCAGCAGCAAACGGGGGGCTCTAGGGCCAGATACGCAGTATTTT. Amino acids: CASSKRGALGPDTQYF.

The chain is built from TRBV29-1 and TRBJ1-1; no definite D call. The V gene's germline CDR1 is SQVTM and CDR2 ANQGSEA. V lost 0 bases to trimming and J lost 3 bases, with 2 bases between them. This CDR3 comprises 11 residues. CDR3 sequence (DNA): TGCAGCGTTGAAGATTACACTGAAGCTTTCTTT. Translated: CSVEDYTEAFF. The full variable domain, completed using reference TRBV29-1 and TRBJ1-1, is SAVISQKPSRDICQRGTSLTIQCQVDSQVTMMFWYRQQPGQSLTLIATANQGSEATYESGFVIDKFPISRPNLTFSTLTVSNMSPEDSSIYLCSVEDYTEAFFGQGTRLTVV.

This chain's CDR3 is CASSPRGGSGEQYV. CDR3 sequence (DNA): TGTGCCAGCTCACCCCGGGGGGGCTCGGGCGAGCAGTACGTC. The chain employs TRBV18 and TRBJ2-7, with 8 positions matching TRBD2. V lost 3 bases and J lost 6; bases outside the gene matches: 7. The CDR3 has 14 amino acids. CDR1 and CDR2 from the germline V gene are KGHSH and LQKENI.

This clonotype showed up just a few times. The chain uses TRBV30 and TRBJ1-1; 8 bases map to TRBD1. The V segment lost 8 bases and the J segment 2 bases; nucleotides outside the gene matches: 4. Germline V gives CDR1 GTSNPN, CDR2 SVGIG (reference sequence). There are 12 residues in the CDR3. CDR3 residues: CARDRFNTEAFF. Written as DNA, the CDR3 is TGTGCCCGGGACAGGTTTAACACTGAAGCTTTCTTT.

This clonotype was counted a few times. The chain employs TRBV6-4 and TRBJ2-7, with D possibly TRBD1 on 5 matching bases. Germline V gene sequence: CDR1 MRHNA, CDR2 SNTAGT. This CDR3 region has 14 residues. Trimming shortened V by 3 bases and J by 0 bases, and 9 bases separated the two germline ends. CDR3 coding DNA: TGTGCCAGCAGTGAACAGGCCACCTCCTACGAGCAGTACTTC. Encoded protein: CASSEQATSYEQYF.

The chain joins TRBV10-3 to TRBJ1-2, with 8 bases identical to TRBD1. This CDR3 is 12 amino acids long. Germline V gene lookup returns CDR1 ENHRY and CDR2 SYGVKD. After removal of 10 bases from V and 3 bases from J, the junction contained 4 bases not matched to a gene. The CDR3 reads CATSDRDYGYTF. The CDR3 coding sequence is TGTGCCACCTCGGACAGGGACTATGGCTACACCTTC.

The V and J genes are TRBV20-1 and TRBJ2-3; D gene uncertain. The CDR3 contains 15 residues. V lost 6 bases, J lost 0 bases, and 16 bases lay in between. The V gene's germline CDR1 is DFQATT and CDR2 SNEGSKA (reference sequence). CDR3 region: CSAKHTHSSTDTQYF. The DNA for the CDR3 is TGCAGTGCCAAGCATACCCACTCTAGCACAGATACGCAGTATTTT.

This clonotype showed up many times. CDR3 DNA: TGTGCCAGCAGCCCGCAGCGGGGGCCTTACAATGAGCAGTTCTTC. Translating gives CASSPQRGPYNEQFF. The chain recombines TRBV9 with TRBJ2-1; 8 bases are a match to TRBD2. This CDR3 spans 15 amino acids. Germline V gives CDR1 SGDLS, CDR2 YYNGEE. The V and J ends lost 4 bases and 4 bases, in that order; junction bases with no gene match: 7.

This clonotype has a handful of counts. For the CDR3, the DNA is TGTGCTAGTGGTTTGGTCCCAGGTACCTATAATTCACCCCTCCACTTT. It encodes CASGLVPGTYNSPLHF. The J gene is TRBJ1-6, the V gene TRBV12-5; no firm D call. The germline V gene encodes CDR1 LGHNT and CDR2 FRNRAP. The CDR3 loop spans 16 amino acids. Trimming cost V 0 bases and J 2 bases, with 8 bases left between them.

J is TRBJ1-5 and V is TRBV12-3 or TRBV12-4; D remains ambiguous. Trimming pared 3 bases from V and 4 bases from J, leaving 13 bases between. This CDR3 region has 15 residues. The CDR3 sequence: CASSFSGFSNQPQHF. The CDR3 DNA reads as TGTGCCAGCAGTTTCTCCGGATTCTCTAATCAGCCCCAGCATTTT.

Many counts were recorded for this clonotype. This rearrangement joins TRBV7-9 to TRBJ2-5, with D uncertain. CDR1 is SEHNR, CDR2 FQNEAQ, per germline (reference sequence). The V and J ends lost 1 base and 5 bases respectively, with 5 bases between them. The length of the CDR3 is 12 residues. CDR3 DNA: TGTGCCAGCAGCTTAGTTCGCGAGACCCAGTACTTC. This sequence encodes CASSLVRETQYF.

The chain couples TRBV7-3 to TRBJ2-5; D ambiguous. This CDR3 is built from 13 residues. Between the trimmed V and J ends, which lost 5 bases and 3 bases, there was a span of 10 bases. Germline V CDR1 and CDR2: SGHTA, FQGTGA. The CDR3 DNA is TGTGCCAGCAGCCAAAACCACAAAGAGACCCAGTACTTC. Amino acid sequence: CASSQNHKETQYF. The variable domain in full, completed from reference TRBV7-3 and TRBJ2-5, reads GAGVSQTPSNKVTEKGKYVELRCDPISGHTALYWYRQSLGQGPEFLIYFQGTGAADDSGLPNDRFFAVRPEGSVSTLKIQRTERGDSAVYLCASSQNHKETQYFGPGTRLLVL.

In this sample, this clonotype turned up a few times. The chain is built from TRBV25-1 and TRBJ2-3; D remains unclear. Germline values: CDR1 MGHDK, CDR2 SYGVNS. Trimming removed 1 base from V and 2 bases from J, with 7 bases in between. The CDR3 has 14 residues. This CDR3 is CASSESVATDTQYF. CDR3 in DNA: TGTGCCAGCAGTGAATCGGTTGCCACAGATACGCAGTATTTT.

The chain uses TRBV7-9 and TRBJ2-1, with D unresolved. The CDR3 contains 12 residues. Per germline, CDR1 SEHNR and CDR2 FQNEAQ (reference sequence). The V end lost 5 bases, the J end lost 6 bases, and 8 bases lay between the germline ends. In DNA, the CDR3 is TGTGCCAGCAGCAAGGGTTCCAATGAGCAGTTCTTC. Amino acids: CASSKGSNEQFF.

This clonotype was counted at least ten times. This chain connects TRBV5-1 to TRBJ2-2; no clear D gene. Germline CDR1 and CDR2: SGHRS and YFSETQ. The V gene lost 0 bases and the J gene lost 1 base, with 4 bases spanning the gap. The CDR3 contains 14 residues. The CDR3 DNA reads TGCGCCAGCAGCTTGGCCCTGAACACCGGGGAGCTGTTTTTT. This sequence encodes CASSLALNTGELFF.

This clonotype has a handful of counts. In DNA form, the CDR3 reads TGTGCCATCGGGGCGGGGGGGACAGATACGCAGTATTTT. Translated: CAIGAGGTDTQYF. The genes are TRBV10-3 and TRBJ2-3, with TRBD2 identical over 9 bases. The CDR3 runs 13 residues. V was pared by 8 bases and J by 3 bases, with 3 bases of the junction left unmatched. Looked up from germline, CDR1 is ENHRY and CDR2 is SYGVKD.

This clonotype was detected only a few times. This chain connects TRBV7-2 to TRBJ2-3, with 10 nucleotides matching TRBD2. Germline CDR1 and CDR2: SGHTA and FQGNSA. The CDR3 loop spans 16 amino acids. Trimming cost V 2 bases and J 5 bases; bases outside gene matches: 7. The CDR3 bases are TGTGCCAGCAGCTTACTAGCGGGGGCCCCGGGAGATACGCAGTATTTT. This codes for CASSLLAGAPGDTQYF.

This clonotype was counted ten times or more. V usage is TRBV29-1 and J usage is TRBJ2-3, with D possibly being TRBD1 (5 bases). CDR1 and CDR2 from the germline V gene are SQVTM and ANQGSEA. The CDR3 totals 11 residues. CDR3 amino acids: CSIRATDTQYF. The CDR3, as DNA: TGCAGTATCAGGGCTACAGATACGCAGTATTTT.

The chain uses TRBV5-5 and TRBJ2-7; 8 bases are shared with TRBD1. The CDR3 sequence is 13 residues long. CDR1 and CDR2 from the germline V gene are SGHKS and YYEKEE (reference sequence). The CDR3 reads CASSFEGAGTGVV. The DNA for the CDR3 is TGTGCCAGCAGCTTCGAAGGAGCCGGGACAGGAGTCGTC.

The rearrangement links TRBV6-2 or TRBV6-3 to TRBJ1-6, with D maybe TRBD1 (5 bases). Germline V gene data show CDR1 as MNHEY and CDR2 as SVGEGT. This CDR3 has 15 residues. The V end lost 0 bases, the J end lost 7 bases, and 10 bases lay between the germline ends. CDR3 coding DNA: TGTGCCAGCAGTTACTCCCAGGGAACGAATTCACCCCTCCACTTT. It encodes CASSYSQGTNSPLHF.

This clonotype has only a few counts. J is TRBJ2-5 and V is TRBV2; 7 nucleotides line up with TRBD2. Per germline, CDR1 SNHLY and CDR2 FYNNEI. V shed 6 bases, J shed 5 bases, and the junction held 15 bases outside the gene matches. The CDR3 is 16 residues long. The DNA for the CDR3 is TGTGCCAGCAGCGTCCGGGGGGTGCCTATCAGGGAGACCCAGTACTTC. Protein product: CASSVRGVPIRETQYF.

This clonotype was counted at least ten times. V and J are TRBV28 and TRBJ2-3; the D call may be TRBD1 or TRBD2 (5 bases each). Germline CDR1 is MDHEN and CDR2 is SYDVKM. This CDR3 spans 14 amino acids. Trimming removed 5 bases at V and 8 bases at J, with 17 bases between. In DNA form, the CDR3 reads TGTGCCAGCAGTGCCGGGACGGCCTTCGGTACGCAGTATTTT. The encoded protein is CASSAGTAFGTQYF.

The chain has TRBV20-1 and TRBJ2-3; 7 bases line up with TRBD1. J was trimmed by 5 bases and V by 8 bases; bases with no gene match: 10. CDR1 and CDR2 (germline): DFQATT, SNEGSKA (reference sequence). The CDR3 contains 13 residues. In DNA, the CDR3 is TGCAGTTCAACCTCCCGGGACAGAGATACGCAGTATTTT. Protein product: CSSTSRDRDTQYF.

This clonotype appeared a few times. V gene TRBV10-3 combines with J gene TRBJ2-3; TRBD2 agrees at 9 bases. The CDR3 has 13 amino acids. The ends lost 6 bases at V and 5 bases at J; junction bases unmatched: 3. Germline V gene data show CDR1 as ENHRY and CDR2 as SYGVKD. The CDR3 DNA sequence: TGTGCCATCAGATTAGCGGGGGTAGATACGCAGTATTTT. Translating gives CAIRLAGVDTQYF.

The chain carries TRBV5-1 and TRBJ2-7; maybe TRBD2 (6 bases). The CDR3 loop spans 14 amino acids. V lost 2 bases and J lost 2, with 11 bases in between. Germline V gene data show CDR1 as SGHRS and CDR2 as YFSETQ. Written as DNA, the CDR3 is TGCGCCAGCAGCTTTGCCACTAGCACCTACGAGCAGTACTTC. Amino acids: CASSFATSTYEQYF.